These 31 T cell receptor beta chains share one sample of origin, sequenced in a study of T cells in Graves' hyperthyroidism and ophthalmopathy. RNA transcripts were the template for amplifying TCR beta CDR3 regions. A first-round RT-PCR of the TCR CDR3 used the HTBI primer set. TCRdb re-called the multiplex PCR reads through MiXCR, storing one row per CDR3 protein. The data contain about 420,000 distinct CDR3 sequences, less than 20% of them singletons. What was sequenced was blood. Receptors were obtained from a young woman with Graves' hyperthyroidism.

This clonotype was seen at least ten times. J is TRBJ2-1 and V is TRBV12-3 or TRBV12-4; D ambiguous. V was cut by 7 bases and J by 2 bases, with 15 bases left in between. The CDR3 runs 15 residues. In DNA form, the CDR3 reads TGTGCCAGCACCCCTCGGTCGGACCCCTACAATGAGCAGTTCTTC. Translating gives CASTPRSDPYNEQFF.

This clonotype was observed many times. The chain couples TRBV28 to TRBJ1-2; TRBD1 aligns across 9 bases. This CDR3 region has 13 residues. J lost 6 bases, V lost 6 bases, and 5 bases had no gene match. CDR1 and CDR2 (germline): MDHEN, SYDVKM. CDR3 in amino acids: CASSLRDRDGYTF. The CDR3 nucleotides read TGTGCCAGCAGCCTCCGGGACAGGGATGGCTACACCTTC.

CDR3 nucleotide sequence: TGTGCCAGCAGTTTTCGGGTGGGTGGCTACACCTTC. It encodes CASSFRVGGYTF. The chain carries TRBV12-3 or TRBV12-4 and TRBJ1-2; D is ambiguous. CDR3 length equals 12 residues. Trimming shortened V by 3 bases and J by 7 bases, and 9 bases separated the two germline ends.

The table lists this clonotype with many counts. The rearrangement links TRBV7-2 to TRBJ1-1, with D perhaps matching TRBD1 (6 bases). With 4 bases removed from V and 5 bases from J, the gap between germline ends came to 14 bases. The germline V gene has CDR1 SGHTA and CDR2 FQGNSA. The CDR3 has 14 amino acids. The CDR3 region is CASSSHRGLTEAFF. CDR3 nucleotide sequence: TGTGCCAGCAGCTCCCATCGGGGGCTGACTGAAGCTTTCTTT.

This clonotype was detected many times. The gene calls are TRBV18 and TRBJ2-5; D unclear. This CDR3 has 14 residues. Per germline, CDR1 KGHSH and CDR2 LQKENI. V lost 5 bases and J lost 5, with 15 bases in between. CDR3 sequence (DNA): TGTGCCAGCTCAACCCGGGTCTTCAGGGAGACCCAGTACTTC. This gives the protein CASSTRVFRETQYF.

The chain couples TRBV27 to TRBJ1-1, with 7 bases matching TRBD1. V lost 1 base to trimming and J lost 3 bases; unmatched junction nucleotides: 2. Germline V gene data show CDR1 as MNHEY and CDR2 as SMNVEV (reference sequence). The CDR3 totals 14 residues. This chain's CDR3 is CASSLWGQYTEAFF. CDR3 DNA sequence: TGTGCCAGCAGTTTATGGGGACAGTACACTGAAGCTTTCTTT.

This chain joins TRBV28 and TRBJ1-1; D not resolved. Trimming removed 8 bases from V and 1 base from J, with 11 bases in between. Germline CDR1 MDHEN, CDR2 SYDVKM. CDR3 size: 13 residues. The CDR3: CASSPGSNTEAFF. In DNA, the CDR3 is TGTGCCAGCTCCCCGGGGTCGAACACTGAAGCTTTCTTT.

CDR3 coding DNA: TGTGCCAGCAGACCCGGGACTACAAGTACGTACGAGCAGTACTTC. Translated: CASRPGTTSTYEQYF. The chain links TRBV12-3 or TRBV12-4 to TRBJ2-7; 7 positions agree with TRBD2. The CDR3 consists of 15 residues. Trimming at V came to 6 bases and at J to 4 bases, leaving 12 bases not matched to a gene.

This sequence joins TRBV4-1 and TRBJ2-5; 10 nucleotides line up with TRBD2. The V segment lost 3 bases and the J segment 0 bases; nucleotides outside the gene matches: 1. CDR3 length: 15 residues. The germline CDR1 and CDR2 sequences are MGHRA and YSYEKL. The CDR3 DNA reads TGCGCCAGCAGCCAGGGGACTAGCGACCAAGAGACCCAGTACTTC. This sequence encodes CASSQGTSDQETQYF.

This clonotype turned up a few times. The genes are TRBV5-6 and TRBJ2-5; 12 bases align to TRBD2. V trimming: 7 bases; J trimming: 4 bases; junction bases outside the gene matches: 5. The germline V gene has CDR1 SGHDT and CDR2 YYEEEE. The CDR3 consists of 14 residues. The CDR3: CASLLAGGGETQYF. In nucleotides, the CDR3 is TGTGCCAGCTTACTAGCGGGGGGCGGAGAGACCCAGTACTTC.

Ten or more counts support this clonotype. This chain links TRBV12-3 or TRBV12-4 with TRBJ2-3; 8 nucleotides agree with TRBD1. Unmatched junction bases numbered 6, after V lost 6 bases and J lost 1 base. This CDR3 has 15 amino acids. The CDR3 here is CASREQGGGTDTQYF. The CDR3 DNA follows: TGTGCCAGCAGAGAACAGGGGGGAGGCACAGATACGCAGTATTTT.

This clonotype was seen repeatedly, ten times or more. V gene TRBV7-9 combines with J gene TRBJ2-6, with 7 positions matching TRBD1. The CDR3 has 17 residues. With V trimmed by 5 bases and J by 0 bases, 7 bases remained unmatched. Per germline, CDR1 SEHNR and CDR2 FQNEAQ (reference sequence). This chain's CDR3 is CASSHTGDHSGANVLTF. Written as DNA, the CDR3 is TGTGCCAGCAGCCACACAGGGGACCACTCTGGGGCCAACGTCCTGACTTTC.

Concerning this clonotype itself: One end of the junction is discordant with germline, which a read error may explain. V is TRBV5-1 and J is TRBJ2-2; D is tentatively TRBD1 or TRBD2 (5 bases each). The CDR3 covers 13 residues. Per germline, CDR1 SGHRS and CDR2 YFSETQ. The CDR3 protein is CASSLEGTGELSF. DNA for the CDR3: TGCGCCAGCAGCTTGGAGGGGACCGGGGAGCTGTCTTTT.

This clonotype appeared many times. The chain carries TRBV6-5 and TRBJ1-2; no reliable D call. Germline V gene data show CDR1 as MNHEY and CDR2 as SVGAGI. The ends were cut back, 0 bases at V and 6 bases at J, with 20 bases in the middle. The CDR3 extends over 17 amino acids. The CDR3 sequence is CASSYSIRDAEFDGYTF. Here the CDR3 DNA reads TGTGCCAGCAGTTACTCGATCCGGGATGCTGAGTTCGATGGCTACACCTTC.

Many counts were recorded for this clonotype. The V call is TRBV7-2, the J call TRBJ2-1; D unresolved. CDR1 is SGHTA and CDR2 is FQGNSA in the germline V gene. This CDR3 is 11 amino acids long. V was pared by 10 bases and J by 5 bases, with 9 bases between. For the CDR3, the DNA is TGTGCCAACTTAAACGACAATGAGCAGTTCTTC. Encoded protein: CANLNDNEQFF.

This clonotype was recorded at least ten times. The genes are TRBV20-1 and TRBJ1-1; the match to TRBD1 covers 12 bases. The V segment lost 4 bases and the J segment 1 base; nucleotides outside the gene matches: 16. Looked up from germline, CDR1 is DFQATT and CDR2 is SNEGSKA (reference sequence). This CDR3 region has 19 residues. CDR3 loop: CSAIYGDRGLHYTNTEAFF. DNA for the CDR3: TGCAGTGCTATTTACGGGGACAGGGGGCTCCACTATACGAACACTGAAGCTTTCTTT.

This clonotype was seen a handful of times. CDR3: CAIIRFQTQETQYF. The CDR3 coding sequence is TGTGCCATCATTCGTTTCCAGACCCAAGAGACCCAGTACTTC. This chain uses TRBV10-3 with TRBJ2-5; D is unclear. The ends were cut back, 7 bases at V and 1 base at J, with 13 bases in the middle. Germline-derived CDR1 and CDR2 are ENHRY and SYGVKD. This CDR3 contains 14 residues.

This clonotype was observed many times. The chain uses TRBV6-1 and TRBJ1-4, with a tentative D call TRBD1 (5 bases). Germline loops: CDR1 MNHNS, CDR2 SASEGT. The CDR3 is 15 amino acids. The germline V and J ends were trimmed by 4 bases and 2 bases, with 11 bases remaining between them. In DNA, the CDR3 is TGTGCCAGCAGTGGCTCCAGGGCGACTAATGAAAAACTGTTTTTT. It yields the protein CASSGSRATNEKLFF.

This clonotype appeared many times. The chain combines TRBV18 with TRBJ2-1; 12 nucleotides agree with TRBD2. This CDR3 is 19 amino acids long. The germline gives CDR1 KGHSH, CDR2 LQKENI. V shed 2 bases and J 3 bases; nucleotides not matched to a gene: 11. The CDR3: CASSPTSGGPGDLYNEQFF. DNA for the CDR3: TGTGCCAGCTCACCAACTAGCGGGGGGCCCGGCGACCTCTACAATGAGCAGTTCTTC. Based on the CDR3 plus reference TRBV18 and TRBJ2-1, the full variable domain is NAGVMQNPRHLVRRRGQEARLRCSPMKGHSHVYWYRQLPEEGLKFMVYLQKENIIDESGMPKERFSAEFPKEGPSILRIQQVVRGDSAAYFCASSPTSGGPGDLYNEQFFGPGTRLTVL.

This clonotype was detected many times. CDR3 bases: TGTGCCAGCGGGGGAGGGGGCAATCAGCCCCAGCATTTT. Amino acids: CASGGGGNQPQHF. The gene calls are TRBV2 and TRBJ1-5; TRBD1 might be the D (5 bases). This CDR3 comprises 13 residues. The germline V gene has CDR1 SNHLY and CDR2 FYNNEI. Between the trimmed V and J ends, which lost 8 bases and 2 bases, there was a span of 10 bases. The entire variable domain, with the rest obtained from reference TRBV2 and TRBJ1-5, is as follows: EPEVTQTPSHQVTQMGQEVILRCVPISNHLYFYWYRQILGQKVEFLVSFYNNEISEKSEIFDDQFSVERPDGSNFTLKIRSTKLEDSAMYFCASGGGGNQPQHFGDGTRLSIL.

This clonotype was detected many times. The V and J genes are TRBV12-3 or TRBV12-4 and TRBJ2-3, with D possibly matching TRBD2 (5 bases). V lost 6 bases to trimming and J lost 0 bases, with 13 bases between them. The CDR3 sequence is 15 residues long. CDR3 region: CASSPRTASTDTQYF. CDR3 in DNA: TGTGCCAGCAGCCCGCGGACTGCTAGCACAGATACGCAGTATTTT.

This clonotype appeared many times. This chain joins TRBV7-3 and TRBJ2-1; D unclear. The CDR3 consists of 13 residues. Per the germline V gene, CDR1 is SGHTA and CDR2 is FQGTGA. Trimming cost V 5 bases and J 8 bases, with 13 bases left between them. CDR3 DNA sequence: TGTGCCAGCAGCCGATCAAGGGTCGATGAGCAGTTCTTC. This gives the protein CASSRSRVDEQFF.

This clonotype was seen at least ten times. The chain recombines TRBV12-5 with TRBJ2-1, with D uncertain. The V gene's germline CDR1 is LGHNT and CDR2 FRNRAP. This CDR3 has 17 residues. Trimming removed 1 base at V and 0 bases at J, with 13 bases between. The CDR3 bases are TGTGCTAGTGGTTTGGACGTGGGTCTAAGCTCCTACAATGAGCAGTTCTTC. Translated, it gives CASGLDVGLSSYNEQFF.

This clonotype showed up many times. The rearrangement links TRBV2 to TRBJ1-4; no definite D call. Per germline, CDR1 SNHLY and CDR2 FYNNEI. CDR3 length equals 13 residues. V lost 7 bases, J lost 5 bases, and 11 bases lay in between. CDR3 bases: TGTGCCAGCACCCTAAGAGGGAATGAAAAACTGTTTTTT. Translation: CASTLRGNEKLFF. Combining the CDR3 with reference TRBV2 and TRBJ1-4 gives the whole variable domain EPEVTQTPSHQVTQMGQEVILRCVPISNHLYFYWYRQILGQKVEFLVSFYNNEISEKSEIFDDQFSVERPDGSNFTLKIRSTKLEDSAMYFCASTLRGNEKLFFGSGTQLSVL.

This clonotype has at least ten counts. The chain carries TRBV6-6 and TRBJ2-7, with TRBD1 matching over 7 bases. Trimming cost V 0 bases and J 2 bases; bases outside gene matches: 10. From germline, CDR1 is MNHNY and CDR2 SVGAGI (reference sequence). This CDR3 has 17 residues. Here the CDR3 DNA reads TGTGCCAGCAGTTACTCGGATTACAGGGGCCTTCCCTACGAGCAGTACTTC. Translating gives CASSYSDYRGLPYEQYF.

This clonotype was seen many times. The chain has TRBV6-1 and TRBJ2-7; TRBD1 agrees at 9 bases. The CDR3 consists of 12 residues. In germline, CDR1 is MNHNS, CDR2 SASEGT. Trimming removed 7 bases from V and 5 bases from J; junction bases left unmatched: 3. CDR3 in amino acids: CASNGQGNEQYF. The CDR3 nucleotides are TGTGCCAGCAACGGACAGGGGAACGAGCAGTACTTC.

This clonotype was counted many times. CDR3 residues: CAISERGEDQPQHF. The DNA for the CDR3 is TGTGCCATCAGTGAGAGAGGGGAGGATCAGCCCCAGCATTTT. The rearrangement joins TRBV10-3 to TRBJ1-5, with D tentatively TRBD1 (5 bases). CDR3 size: 14 residues. The V gene's germline CDR1 is ENHRY and CDR2 SYGVKD. The ends were cut back, 2 bases at V and 5 bases at J, with 10 bases in the middle.

At least ten counts were recorded for this clonotype. CDR3 nucleotides: TGTGCCACTGCTTCTAGCGGGAGTTACAATGAGCAGTTCTTC. Amino acid sequence: CATASSGSYNEQFF. The V and J genes are TRBV2 and TRBJ2-1; 10 bases align to TRBD2. The V segment lost 10 bases and the J segment 4 bases; nucleotides outside the gene matches: 7. CDR1 is SNHLY and CDR2 is FYNNEI in the germline V gene. The CDR3 is made up of 14 amino acids.

This rearrangement joins TRBV5-5 to TRBJ2-2; the D is unclear. The germline gives CDR1 SGHKS, CDR2 YYEKEE (reference sequence). Trimming removed 2 bases from V and 0 bases from J, with 8 bases in between. The CDR3 has 15 residues. The CDR3 DNA reads TGTGCCAGCAGCTTAGGTGGGGCGAACACCGGGGAGCTGTTTTTT. Translated, it gives CASSLGGANTGELFF. The full variable domain, in which reference TRBV5-5 and TRBJ2-2 provide the parts outside the CDR3, is DAGVTQSPTHLIKTRGQQVTLRCSPISGHKSVSWYQQVLGQGPQFIFQYYEKEERGRGNFPDRFSARQFPNYSSELNVNALLLGDSALYLCASSLGGANTGELFFGEGSRLTVL.

This clonotype occurred a few times. CDR3 sequence (DNA): TGTGCCAGCAGCTCGACAGGGTCAGACTACGAGCAGTACTTC. Translation gives CASSSTGSDYEQYF. The chain employs TRBV7-9 and TRBJ2-7; 7 bases map to TRBD1. CDR1 is SEHNR and CDR2 is FQNEAQ in the germline V gene (reference sequence). The CDR3 length is 14 residues. Trimming at V came to 4 bases and at J to 3 bases, leaving 6 bases not matched to a gene.

This clonotype was found many times. This chain joins TRBV7-6 and TRBJ1-4; D unclear. The CDR3 length is 14 residues. The germline CDR1 and CDR2 sequences are SGHVS and FNYEAQ. The V gene lost 1 base and the J gene lost 6 bases, with 9 bases spanning the gap. CDR3 sequence (DNA): TGTGCCAGCAGCTTAGACACGGTCGATGAAAAACTGTTTTTT. As protein: CASSLDTVDEKLFF.